The sequence of this TCR beta chain was determined in a study of blood T cell repertoires in COVID-19. Looking at the study overall: Sites in the United States, Italy and Spain provided acute and convalescent COVID-19 samples. T cells, B-cell-depleted T cells, or PBMCs provided the cDNA or gDNA that served as material.

The CDR3 runs to 14 residues. V was pared by 6 bases and J by 0 bases, with 11 bases between. CDR1 MNHEY and CDR2 SVGAGI come from the germline V gene. Source study methods: For nucleated cells, counts were estimated from reference gene primer amplification. Sequencing used immunoSEQ multiplex PCR; TCRdb keeps in-frame clones, though not all of them. D and trimming were read from the DNA, whereas the V and J calls and clone size are those reported in that table. Seen here are about 110,000 clones, less than 75% observed once, and the top ten hold around 1.9%. This clone was found a few times. The chain recombines TRBV6-5 with TRBJ1-1; D is possibly TRBD1 (6 bases). This clonotype was obtained from a woman between 40 and 50 years old with acute or convalescent COVID-19. Source material: peripheral blood. The CDR3 loop is CASRTTGMNTEAFF. The DNA of the CDR3 is TGTGCCAGCAGAACCACAGGGATGAACACTGAAGCTTTCTTT.